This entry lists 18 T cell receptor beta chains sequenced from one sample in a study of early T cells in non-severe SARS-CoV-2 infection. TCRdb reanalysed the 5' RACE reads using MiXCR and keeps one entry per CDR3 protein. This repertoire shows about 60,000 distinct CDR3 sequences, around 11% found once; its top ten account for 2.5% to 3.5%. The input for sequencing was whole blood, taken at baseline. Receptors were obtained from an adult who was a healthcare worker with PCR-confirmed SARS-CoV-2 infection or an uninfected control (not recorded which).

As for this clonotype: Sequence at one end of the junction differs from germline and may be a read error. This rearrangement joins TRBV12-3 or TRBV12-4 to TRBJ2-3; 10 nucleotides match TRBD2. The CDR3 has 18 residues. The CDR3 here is CASSLPRERGGRTDTRYF. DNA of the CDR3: TGTGCCAGCAGTCTCCCTCGTGAGCGGGGGGGGCGCACAGATACGCGGTATTTT.

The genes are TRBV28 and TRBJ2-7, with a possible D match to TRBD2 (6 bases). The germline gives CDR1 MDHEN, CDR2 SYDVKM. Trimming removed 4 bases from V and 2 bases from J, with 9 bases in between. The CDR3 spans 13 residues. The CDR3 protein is CASSSGLTYEQYF. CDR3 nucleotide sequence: TGTGCCAGCAGTTCGGGACTGACCTACGAGCAGTACTTC.

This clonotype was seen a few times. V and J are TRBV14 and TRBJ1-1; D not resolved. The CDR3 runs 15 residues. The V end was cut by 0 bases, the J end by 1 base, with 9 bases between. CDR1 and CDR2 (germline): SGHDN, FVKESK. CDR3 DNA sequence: TGTGCCAGCAGCCAAGACCGTGGCAGGAACACTGAAGCTTTCTTT. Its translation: CASSQDRGRNTEAFF.

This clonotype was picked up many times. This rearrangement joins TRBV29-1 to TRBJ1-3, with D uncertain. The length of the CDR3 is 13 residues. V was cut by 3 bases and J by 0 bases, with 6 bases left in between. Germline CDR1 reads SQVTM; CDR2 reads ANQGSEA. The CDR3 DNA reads TGCAGCGTTGATTCTCCCTCTGGAAACACCATATATTTT. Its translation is CSVDSPSGNTIYF.

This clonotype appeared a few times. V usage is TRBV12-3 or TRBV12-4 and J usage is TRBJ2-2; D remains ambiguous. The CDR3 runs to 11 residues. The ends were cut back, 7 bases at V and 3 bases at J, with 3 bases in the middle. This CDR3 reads CASTYTGELFF. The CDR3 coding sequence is TGTGCCAGCACTTACACCGGGGAGCTGTTTTTT.

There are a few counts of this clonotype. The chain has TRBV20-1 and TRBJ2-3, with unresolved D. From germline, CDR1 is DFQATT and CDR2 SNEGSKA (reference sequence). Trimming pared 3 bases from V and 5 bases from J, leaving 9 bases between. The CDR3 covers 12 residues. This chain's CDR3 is CSASSAEDTQYF. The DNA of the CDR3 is TGCAGTGCTAGTTCGGCTGAAGATACGCAGTATTTT.

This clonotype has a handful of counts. CDR3 in amino acids: CATSRGVSQETQYF. CDR3 nucleotides: TGTGCCACCAGCAGGGGGGTTAGCCAAGAGACCCAGTACTTC. The rearrangement uses TRBV15 and TRBJ2-5; the D gene could be TRBD1 or TRBD2 (5 bases each). This CDR3 spans 14 amino acids. The V end was cut by 3 bases, the J end by 1 base, with 9 bases between. Germline V gives CDR1 LNHNV, CDR2 YYDKDF (reference sequence).

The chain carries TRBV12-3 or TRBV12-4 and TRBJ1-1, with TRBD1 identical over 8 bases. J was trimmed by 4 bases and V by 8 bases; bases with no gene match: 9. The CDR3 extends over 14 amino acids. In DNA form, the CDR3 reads TGTGCCAGCCGTTACCAGGGGGCGGGCACTGAAGCTTTCTTT. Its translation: CASRYQGAGTEAFF.

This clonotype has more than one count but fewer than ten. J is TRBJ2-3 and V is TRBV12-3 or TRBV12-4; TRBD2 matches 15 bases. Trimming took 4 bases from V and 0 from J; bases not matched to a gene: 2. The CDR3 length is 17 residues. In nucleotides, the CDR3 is TGTGCCAGCAGTTGGGGACTAGCGGGGGGTAGCACAGATACGCAGTATTTT. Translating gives CASSWGLAGGSTDTQYF.

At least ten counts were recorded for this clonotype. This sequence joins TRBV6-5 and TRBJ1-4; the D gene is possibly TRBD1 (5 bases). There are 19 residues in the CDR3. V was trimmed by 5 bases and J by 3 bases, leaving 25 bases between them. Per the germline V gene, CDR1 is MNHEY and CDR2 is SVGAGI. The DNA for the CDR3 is TGTGCCAGCAGTCGAGAGGGGACGTTTTTCGCTTCAGCTAATGAAAAACTGTTTTTT. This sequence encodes CASSREGTFFASANEKLFF.

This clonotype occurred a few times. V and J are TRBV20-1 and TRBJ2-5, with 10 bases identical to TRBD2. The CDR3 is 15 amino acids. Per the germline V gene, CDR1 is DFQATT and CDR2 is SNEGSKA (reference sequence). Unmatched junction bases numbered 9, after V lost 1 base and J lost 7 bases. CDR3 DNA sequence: TGCAGTGCTAGAGTTGCCAGCGGGGGGGACGTGACCCAGTACTTC. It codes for CSARVASGGDVTQYF.

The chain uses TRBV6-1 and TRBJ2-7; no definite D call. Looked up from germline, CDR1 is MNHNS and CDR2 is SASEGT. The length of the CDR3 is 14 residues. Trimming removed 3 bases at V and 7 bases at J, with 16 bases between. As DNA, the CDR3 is TGTGCCAGCAGTGAGTCGTCAGGTCCTTTGGAGCAGTACTTC. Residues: CASSESSGPLEQYF.

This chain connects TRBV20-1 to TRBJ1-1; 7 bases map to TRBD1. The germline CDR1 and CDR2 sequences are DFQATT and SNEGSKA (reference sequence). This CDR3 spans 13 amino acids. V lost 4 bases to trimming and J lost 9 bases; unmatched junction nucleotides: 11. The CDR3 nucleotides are TGCAGTGCTACCGGGACAGTCTATGGTAAAGCTTTCTTT. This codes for CSATGTVYGKAFF.

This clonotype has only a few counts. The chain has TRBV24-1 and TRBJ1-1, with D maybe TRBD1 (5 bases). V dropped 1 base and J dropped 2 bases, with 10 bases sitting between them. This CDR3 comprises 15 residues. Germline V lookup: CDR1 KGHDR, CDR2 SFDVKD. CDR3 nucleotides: TGTGCCACCAGTGATTTTCGGGGGTCAAACACTGAAGCTTTCTTT. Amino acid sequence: CATSDFRGSNTEAFF.

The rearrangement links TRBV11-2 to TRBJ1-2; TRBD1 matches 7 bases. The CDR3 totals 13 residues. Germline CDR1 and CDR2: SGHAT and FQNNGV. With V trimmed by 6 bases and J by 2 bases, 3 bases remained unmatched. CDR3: CASSLDRNYGYTF. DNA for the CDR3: TGTGCCAGCAGTTTGGACAGGAACTATGGCTACACCTTC.

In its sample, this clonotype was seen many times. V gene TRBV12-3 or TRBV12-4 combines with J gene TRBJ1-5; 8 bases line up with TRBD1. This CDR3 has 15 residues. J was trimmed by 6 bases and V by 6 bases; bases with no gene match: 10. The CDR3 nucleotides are TGTGCCAGCAGCCCCGGACAGGGCGTCTTTCAGCCCCAGCATTTT. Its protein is CASSPGQGVFQPQHF.

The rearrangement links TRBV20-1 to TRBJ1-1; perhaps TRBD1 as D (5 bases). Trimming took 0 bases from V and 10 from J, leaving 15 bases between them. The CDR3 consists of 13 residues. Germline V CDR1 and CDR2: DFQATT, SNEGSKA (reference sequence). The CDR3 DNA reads TGCAGTGCTAGAGATAACAGCCTGAGGGGAGCTTTCTTT. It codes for CSARDNSLRGAFF.

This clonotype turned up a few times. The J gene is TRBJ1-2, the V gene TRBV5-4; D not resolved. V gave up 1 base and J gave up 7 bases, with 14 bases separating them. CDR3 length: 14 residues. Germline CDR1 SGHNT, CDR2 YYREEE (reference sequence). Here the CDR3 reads CASSLPNLSVGYTF. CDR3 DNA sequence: TGTGCCAGCAGCTTGCCCAACTTATCGGTTGGCTACACCTTC.